The 22 T cell receptor beta chains below all came from one sample that was sequenced in a study of T-cell memory formation after mild COVID-19. TCRdb re-derived calls from the 5' RACE reads in MiXCR, one entry per CDR3 protein. The sample includes around 200,000 distinct CDR3 sequences, less than 20% of them seen just once. Sample: PBMCs or a T cell subset sorted from them (not recorded which). These receptors were taken from a man younger than 35 who had mild COVID-19 (a few samples of this study predate the infection). Cell type and time point are not known.

This clonotype was counted a few times. The chain joins TRBV6-2 or TRBV6-3 to TRBJ1-2, with unresolved D. The CDR3 has 11 amino acids. V was trimmed by 5 bases and J by 8 bases, leaving 9 bases between them. The germline V gene encodes CDR1 MNHEY and CDR2 SVGEGT. CDR3 loop: CASSAARGYTF. CDR3 DNA: TGTGCCAGCAGTGCTGCCAGGGGCTACACCTTC.

The chain couples TRBV28 to TRBJ1-2; TRBD1 aligns across 11 bases. V was pared by 6 bases and J by 5 bases, with 11 bases of the junction left unmatched. Germline CDR1 and CDR2: MDHEN and SYDVKM. The CDR3 runs 16 residues. The CDR3 region is CASSPSPRDRGYGYTF. CDR3 coding DNA: TGTGCCAGCAGCCCCTCACCCCGGGACAGGGGGTATGGCTACACCTTC.

The chain couples TRBV19 to TRBJ2-7; D may match TRBD1 or TRBD2 (5 bases each). The CDR3 is 10 amino acids. CDR1 is LNHDA and CDR2 is SQIVND in the germline V gene (reference sequence). Trimming took 9 bases from V and 2 from J, leaving 5 bases between them. This CDR3 is CARGAYEQYV. In nucleotides, the CDR3 is TGTGCCAGGGGGGCCTACGAGCAGTACGTC.

This clonotype was detected a few times. CDR3 DNA: TGTGCCAGCAGGACAGGGGGAGTTGGCTATGGCTACACCTTC. Its protein is CASRTGGVGYGYTF. The chain combines TRBV2 with TRBJ1-2; TRBD1 agrees at 9 bases. CDR1 is SNHLY, CDR2 FYNNEI, per germline. J gave up 4 bases and V 6 bases, and 6 bases lay outside the gene matches. This CDR3 has 14 residues.

The CDR3, as DNA: TGTGCCAGCAGTTTAGGGAGAGGAGGCTACACCTTC. Translating it yields CASSLGRGGYTF. The rearrangement uses TRBV12-3 or TRBV12-4 and TRBJ1-2; D uncertain. CDR3 length: 12 amino acids. V lost 1 base and J 8 bases, leaving 8 bases between the germline ends.

The chain employs TRBV6-6 and TRBJ2-1; TRBD2 matches 7 bases. Germline CDR1 reads MNHNY; CDR2 reads SVGAGI (reference sequence). The CDR3 sequence is 12 residues long. Unmatched junction bases numbered 5, after V lost 6 bases and J lost 9 bases. The CDR3 bases are TGTGCCAGCAGACCTTCGGGGGGTGAGCAGTTCTTC. This codes for CASRPSGGEQFF.

This clonotype was detected many times. CDR3 nucleotides: TGTGCCAGCAGTTTCAACCCGAACACTGAAGCTTTCTTT. This encodes CASSFNPNTEAFF. The chain carries TRBV27 and TRBJ1-1; no reliable D call. V was shortened by 3 bases and J by 1 base, with 6 bases between the two germline ends. This CDR3 comprises 13 residues. From germline, CDR1 is MNHEY and CDR2 SMNVEV (reference sequence).

At least ten counts were recorded for this clonotype. J is TRBJ2-1 and V is TRBV7-2; possible D gene TRBD1, 5 bases. Germline values: CDR1 SGHTA, CDR2 FQGNSA. The CDR3 is 14 residues long. V lost 7 bases and J 8 bases, leaving 18 bases between the germline ends. CDR3 bases: TGTGCCAGCAACCCTAGGTTGGGGCAGGATGAGCAGTTCTTC. It codes for CASNPRLGQDEQFF.

The rearrangement joins TRBV5-1 to TRBJ2-5, with a weak D call TRBD1 (6 bases). This CDR3 is built from 15 residues. CDR1 SGHRS and CDR2 YFSETQ come from the germline V gene. The V and J ends lost 0 bases and 2 bases respectively, with 11 bases between them. The CDR3, as DNA: TGCGCCAGCAGCTTGGCGCTAGGGGGTCAAGAGACCCAGTACTTC. Translated, it gives CASSLALGGQETQYF.

This sequence joins TRBV18 and TRBJ1-5; a possible D gene is TRBD1 (5 bases). The CDR3 runs to 15 residues. The germline V gene has CDR1 KGHSH and CDR2 LQKENI. Between the trimmed V and J ends, which lost 4 bases and 2 bases, there was a span of 12 bases. DNA of the CDR3: TGTGCCAGCTCACAGGGGAGGTTCGGCAATCAGCCCCAGCATTTT. It encodes CASSQGRFGNQPQHF.

This clonotype was counted a few times. The V gene is TRBV7-2, the J gene TRBJ1-2; D is perhaps TRBD1 (6 bases). V lost 5 bases, J lost 1 base, and 17 bases lay in between. CDR1 and CDR2 (germline): SGHTA, FQGNSA. The CDR3 is made up of 16 amino acids. CDR3 nucleotides: TGTGCCAGCAGCCCAACGGGGGGGGCGAATAACTATGGCTACACCTTC. This gives the protein CASSPTGGANNYGYTF.

The table lists this clonotype with a count of one. The chain is built from TRBV9 and TRBJ2-3; D is perhaps TRBD2 (5 bases). The V gene's germline CDR1 is SGDLS and CDR2 YYNGEE. Trimming removed 3 bases at V and 4 bases at J, with 12 bases between. CDR3 length: 14 amino acids. The CDR3, as DNA: TGTGCCAGCAGCGCACTAGTTAGCTCAGATACGCAGTATTTT. Protein product: CASSALVSSDTQYF.

This clonotype was observed a few times. Sequence at one end of the junction differs from germline and may be a read error. The chain carries TRBV7-7 and TRBJ2-1, with a weak D call TRBD1 (5 bases). Germline V gene sequence: CDR1 SSHAT, CDR2 FNYEAQ (reference sequence). This CDR3 has 14 amino acids. CDR3 residues: CASSSGWGASEQFF. DNA for the CDR3: TGTGCTAGCAGCTCTGGCTGGGGCGCGTCTGAGCAGTTCTTC.

This clonotype was picked up many times. The V gene is TRBV7-2, the J gene TRBJ2-1, with TRBD2 identical over 7 bases. After removal of 8 bases from V and 4 bases from J, the junction contained 11 bases not matched to a gene. The CDR3 spans 15 residues. The germline V gene encodes CDR1 SGHTA and CDR2 FQGNSA. For the CDR3, the DNA is TGTGCCAGCCAAACCGTAAGCGGGGCATACAATGAGCAGTTCTTC. Amino acids: CASQTVSGAYNEQFF.

The chain employs TRBV5-1 and TRBJ2-5; D unclear. Germline CDR1 is SGHRS and CDR2 is YFSETQ. V lost 0 bases to trimming and J lost 0 bases, with 9 bases between them. The CDR3 consists of 15 residues. CDR3 residues: CASSLAHHYQETQYF. The DNA for the CDR3 is TGCGCCAGCAGCTTGGCCCACCACTACCAAGAGACCCAGTACTTC. Combining the CDR3 with reference TRBV5-1 and TRBJ2-5 gives the whole variable domain KAGVTQTPRYLIKTRGQQVTLSCSPISGHRSVSWYQQTPGQGLQFLFEYFSETQRNKGNFPGRFSGRQFSNSRSEMNVSTLELGDSALYLCASSLAHHYQETQYFGPGTRLLVL.

The gene calls are TRBV5-5 and TRBJ2-1; D gene ambiguous. In germline, CDR1 is SGHKS, CDR2 YYEKEE (reference sequence). V was clipped by 0 bases and J by 10 bases, with 14 bases between them. The CDR3 contains 14 residues. As DNA, the CDR3 is TGTGCCAGCAGCTTGGCCACGTCAGATCGGGAGCAGTTCTTC. Protein product: CASSLATSDREQFF.

This clonotype was seen a handful of times. V is TRBV7-2 and J is TRBJ1-5; unclear D gene. The V and J ends lost 1 base and 9 bases respectively, with 13 bases between them. Germline loops: CDR1 SGHTA, CDR2 FQGNSA. The CDR3 sequence is 14 residues long. CDR3 amino acids: CASSLVGRGSPQHF. Written as DNA, the CDR3 is TGTGCCAGCAGCTTAGTGGGCCGTGGATCGCCCCAGCATTTT.

The chain has TRBV27 and TRBJ2-1, with 8 bases that match TRBD2. The CDR3 runs to 16 residues. The V gene's germline CDR1 is MNHEY and CDR2 SMNVEV (reference sequence). V gave up 6 bases and J gave up 7 bases; unmatched junction bases: 14. The CDR3 bases are TGTGCCAGCAGCACCATACGGGGGGGCCTAGGGAATGAGCAGTTCTTC. Residues: CASSTIRGGLGNEQFF.

The chain uses TRBV6-5 and TRBJ1-1; D gene unclear. CDR1 MNHEY and CDR2 SVGAGI come from the germline V gene. With 1 base removed from V and 3 bases from J, the gap between germline ends came to 9 bases. CDR3 length equals 14 residues. CDR3 nucleotide sequence: TGTGCCAGCAGTTACTGGAGTGGGGACACTGAAGCTTTCTTT. Translating gives CASSYWSGDTEAFF.

The rearrangement links TRBV4-3 to TRBJ1-2, with D possibly matching TRBD1 (5 bases). V was pared by 4 bases and J by 4 bases, with 19 bases between. The CDR3 runs 16 residues. The germline gives CDR1 LGHNA, CDR2 YSLEER. The CDR3 protein is CASSPGGVGTSYGYTF. In DNA, the CDR3 is TGCGCCAGCAGCCCAGGTGGGGTCGGGACGAGCTATGGCTACACCTTC.

There are a few counts of this clonotype. The chain recombines TRBV10-3 with TRBJ1-3; D remains unclear. Germline V lookup: CDR1 ENHRY, CDR2 SYGVKD. The CDR3 is made up of 14 amino acids. The germline V and J ends were trimmed by 10 bases and 0 bases, with 13 bases remaining between them. The CDR3 sequence is CASSDGDSGNTIYF. The CDR3 DNA follows: TGTGCCAGTTCGGACGGCGACTCTGGAAACACCATATATTTT.

The chain links TRBV12-3 or TRBV12-4 to TRBJ2-7; possible D gene TRBD1, 6 bases. Trimming shortened V by 6 bases and J by 2 bases, and 8 bases separated the two germline ends. The CDR3 sequence is 12 residues long. CDR3 sequence: CASRDSTYEQYF. For the CDR3, the DNA is TGTGCCAGCAGGGACAGCACCTACGAGCAGTACTTC.